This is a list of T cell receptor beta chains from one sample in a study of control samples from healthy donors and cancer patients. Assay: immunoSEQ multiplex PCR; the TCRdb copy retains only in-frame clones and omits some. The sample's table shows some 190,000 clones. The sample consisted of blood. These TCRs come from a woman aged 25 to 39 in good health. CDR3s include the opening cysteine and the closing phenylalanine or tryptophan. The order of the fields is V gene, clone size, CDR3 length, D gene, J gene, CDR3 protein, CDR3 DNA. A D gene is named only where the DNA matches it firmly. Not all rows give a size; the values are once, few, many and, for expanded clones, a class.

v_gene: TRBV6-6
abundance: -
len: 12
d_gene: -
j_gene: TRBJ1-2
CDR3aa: CASSRGKDGYTF
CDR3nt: TGTGCCAGCAGTAGGGGAAAGGATGGCTACACCTTC

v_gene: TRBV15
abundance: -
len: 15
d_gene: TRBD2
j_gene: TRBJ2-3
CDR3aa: CATSRLRGATDTQYF
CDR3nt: TGTGCCACCTCCCGGCTGCGGGGGGCCACAGATACGCAGTATTTT

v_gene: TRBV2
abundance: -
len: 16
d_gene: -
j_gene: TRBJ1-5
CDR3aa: CASSEGKRAPNQPQHF
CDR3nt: TGTGCCAGCAGTGAAGGGAAGCGGGCGCCTAATCAGCCCCAGCATTTT

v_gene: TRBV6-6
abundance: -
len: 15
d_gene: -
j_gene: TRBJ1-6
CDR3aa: CASSSELGKNSPLHF
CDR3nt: TGTGCCAGCAGTTCCGAGTTGGGGAAGAATTCACCCCTCCACTTT

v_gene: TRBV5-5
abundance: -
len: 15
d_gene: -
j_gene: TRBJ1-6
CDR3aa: CASSLGPGSNSPLHF
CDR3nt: TGTGCCAGCAGCTTGGGTCCGGGATCAAATTCACCCCTCCACTTT

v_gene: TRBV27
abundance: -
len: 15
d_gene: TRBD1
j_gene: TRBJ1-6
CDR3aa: CASSLRGTDNSPLHF
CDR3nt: TGTGCCAGCAGTTTAAGGGGGACAGATAATTCACCCCTCCACTTT

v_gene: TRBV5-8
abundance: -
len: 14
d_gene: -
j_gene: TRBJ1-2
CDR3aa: CASSFLRGAEGYTF
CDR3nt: TGTGCCAGCAGCTTCCTCAGGGGAGCGGAAGGCTACACCTTC

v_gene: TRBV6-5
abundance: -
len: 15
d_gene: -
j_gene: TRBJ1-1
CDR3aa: CASRKNRAQNTEAFF
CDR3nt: TGTGCCAGCAGGAAGAACAGAGCACAGAACACTGAAGCTTTCTTT

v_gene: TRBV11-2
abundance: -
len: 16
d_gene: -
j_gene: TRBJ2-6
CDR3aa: CASSLRQISVANVLTF
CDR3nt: TGTGCCAGCAGCCTACGACAGATCTCTGTGGCCAACGTCCTGACTTTC

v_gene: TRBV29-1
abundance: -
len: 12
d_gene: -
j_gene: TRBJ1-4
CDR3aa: CSVEVSKEKLFF
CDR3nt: TGCAGCGTTGAAGTCAGTAAGGAAAAACTGTTTTTT

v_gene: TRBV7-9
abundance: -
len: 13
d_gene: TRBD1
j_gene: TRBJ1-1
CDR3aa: CASTTGGLTEAFF
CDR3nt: TGTGCCAGCACGACAGGGGGCCTGACTGAAGCTTTCTTT

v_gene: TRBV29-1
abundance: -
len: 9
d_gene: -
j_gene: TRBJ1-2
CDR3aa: CSPDYGYTF
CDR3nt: TGCAGCCCTGACTATGGCTACACCTTC

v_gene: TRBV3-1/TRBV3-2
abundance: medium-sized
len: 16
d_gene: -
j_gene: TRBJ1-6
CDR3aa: CASSQDGQLWGSPLHF
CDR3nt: TGTGCCAGCAGCCAAGACGGTCAATTGTGGGGTTCACCCCTCCACTTT

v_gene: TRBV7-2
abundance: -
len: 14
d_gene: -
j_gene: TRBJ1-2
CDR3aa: CASSPDGPLGGYTF
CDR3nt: TGTGCCAGCAGCCCTGACGGCCCCCTAGGGGGCTACACCTTC

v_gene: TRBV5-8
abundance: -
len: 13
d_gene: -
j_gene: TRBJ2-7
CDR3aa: CASSLQAFYEQYF
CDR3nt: TGTGCCAGCAGCTTGCAAGCGTTCTACGAGCAGTACTTC

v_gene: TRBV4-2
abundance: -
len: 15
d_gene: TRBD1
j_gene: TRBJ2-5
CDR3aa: CASSREDRALETQYF
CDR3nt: TGTGCCAGCAGCCGAGAGGACAGGGCCCTGGAGACCCAGTACTTC

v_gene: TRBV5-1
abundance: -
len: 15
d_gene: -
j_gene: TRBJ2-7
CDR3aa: CASSYRQTSSYEQYF
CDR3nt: TGCGCCAGCAGCTATCGGCAGACGAGCTCCTACGAGCAGTACTTC

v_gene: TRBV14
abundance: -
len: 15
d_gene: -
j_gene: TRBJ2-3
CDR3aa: CASSPPGAGGDTQYF
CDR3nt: TGTGCCAGCAGTCCTCCGGGGGCAGGTGGAGATACGCAGTATTTT

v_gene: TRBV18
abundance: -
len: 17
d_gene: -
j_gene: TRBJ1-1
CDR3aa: CASSPPRSYAGNTEAFF
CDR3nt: TGTGCCAGCTCACCGCCAAGATCCTACGCCGGGAACACTGAAGCTTTCTTT

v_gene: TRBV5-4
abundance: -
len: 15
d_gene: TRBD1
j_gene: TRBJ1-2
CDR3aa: CASSRTGGRFYGYTF
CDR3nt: TGTGCCAGCAGCCGGACAGGGGGCAGGTTCTATGGCTACACCTTC

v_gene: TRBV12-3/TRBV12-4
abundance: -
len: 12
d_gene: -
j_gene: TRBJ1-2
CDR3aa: CASSGPNYGYTF
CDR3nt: TGTGCCAGCTCGGGCCCGAACTATGGCTACACCTTC

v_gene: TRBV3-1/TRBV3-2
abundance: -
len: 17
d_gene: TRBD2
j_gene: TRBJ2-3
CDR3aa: CASSQDRRGGGTDTQYF
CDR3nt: TGTGCCAGCAGCCAAGATCGGCGGGGGGGCGGCACAGATACGCAGTATTTT

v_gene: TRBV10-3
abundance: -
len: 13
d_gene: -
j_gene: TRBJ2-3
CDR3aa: CAIRGAVADTQYF
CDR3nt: TGTGCCATCAGGGGGGCGGTCGCAGATACGCAGTATTTT

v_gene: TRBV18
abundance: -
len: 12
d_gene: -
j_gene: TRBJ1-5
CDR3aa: CASSQDSEPQHF
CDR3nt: TGTGCCAGCTCACAAGATAGTGAGCCCCAGCATTTT

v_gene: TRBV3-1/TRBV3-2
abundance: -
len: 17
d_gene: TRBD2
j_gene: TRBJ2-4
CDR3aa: CASSLSRTSGGPYIQYF
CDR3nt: TGTGCCAGCAGCCTATCCCGGACTAGCGGGGGGCCGTACATTCAGTACTTC

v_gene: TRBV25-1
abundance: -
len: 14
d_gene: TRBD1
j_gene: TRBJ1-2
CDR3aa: CASSSIGGWYGYTF
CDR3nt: TGTGCCAGCAGTTCTATAGGGGGCTGGTATGGCTACACCTTC

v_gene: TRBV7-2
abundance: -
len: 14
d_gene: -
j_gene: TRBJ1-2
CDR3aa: CASSPSAGLDGYTF
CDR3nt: TGTGCCAGCAGCCCCTCCGCAGGGTTGGATGGCTACACCTTC

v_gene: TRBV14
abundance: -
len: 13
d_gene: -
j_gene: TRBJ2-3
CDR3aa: CASSLSITDTQYF
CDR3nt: TGTGCCAGCAGCCTCTCCATTACAGATACGCAGTATTTT

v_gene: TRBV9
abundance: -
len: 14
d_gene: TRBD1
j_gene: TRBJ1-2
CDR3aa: CASSVPDREGGYTF
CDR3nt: TGTGCCAGCAGCGTCCCGGACAGGGAGGGTGGCTACACCTTC

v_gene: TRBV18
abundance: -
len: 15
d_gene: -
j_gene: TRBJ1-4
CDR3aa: CASSRAGLSGEKLFF
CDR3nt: TGTGCCAGCTCACGAGCGGGTCTATCAGGGGAAAAACTGTTTTTT

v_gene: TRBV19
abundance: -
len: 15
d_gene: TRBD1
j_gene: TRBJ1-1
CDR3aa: CASSTWDRENTEAFF
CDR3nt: TGTGCCAGTAGTACCTGGGACAGGGAGAACACTGAAGCTTTCTTT

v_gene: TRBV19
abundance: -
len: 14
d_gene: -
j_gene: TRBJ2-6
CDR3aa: CASIHRSGANVLTF
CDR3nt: TGTGCCAGTATACACCGCTCTGGGGCCAACGTCCTGACTTTC

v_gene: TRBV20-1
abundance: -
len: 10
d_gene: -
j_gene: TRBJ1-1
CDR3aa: CSAKGQGAFF
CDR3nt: TGCAGTGCTAAGGGTCAGGGAGCTTTCTTT

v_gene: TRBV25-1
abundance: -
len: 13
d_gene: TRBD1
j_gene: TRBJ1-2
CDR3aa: CASRGTGKYGYTF
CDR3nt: TGTGCCAGCAGGGGGACAGGGAAGTATGGCTACACCTTC

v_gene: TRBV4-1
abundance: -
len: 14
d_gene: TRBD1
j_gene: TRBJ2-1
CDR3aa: CASSQVDRIREQFF
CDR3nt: TGCGCCAGCAGCCAAGTGGACAGGATCCGTGAGCAGTTCTTC

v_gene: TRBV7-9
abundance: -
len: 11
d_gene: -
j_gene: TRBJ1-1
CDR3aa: CASSLNTEAFF
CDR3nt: TGTGCCAGCAGCTTGAACACTGAAGCTTTCTTT

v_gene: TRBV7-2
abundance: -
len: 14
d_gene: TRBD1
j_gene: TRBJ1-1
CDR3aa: CASSYHRGRTEAFF
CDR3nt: TGTGCCAGCAGCTACCATAGGGGGCGTACTGAAGCTTTCTTT

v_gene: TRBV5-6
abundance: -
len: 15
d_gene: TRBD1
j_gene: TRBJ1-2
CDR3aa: CASSLKGQGLYGYTF
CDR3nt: TGTGCCAGCAGCTTGAAGGGACAGGGGTTGTATGGCTACACCTTC

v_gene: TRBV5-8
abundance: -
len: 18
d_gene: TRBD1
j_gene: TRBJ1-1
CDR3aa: CASSPLGTGAGVNTEAFF
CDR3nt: TGTGCCAGCAGCCCCCTTGGAACAGGGGCGGGGGTGAACACTGAAGCTTTCTTT

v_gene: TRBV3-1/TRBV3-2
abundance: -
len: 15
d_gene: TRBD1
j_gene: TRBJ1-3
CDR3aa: CASSSTTGAGNTIYF
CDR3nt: TGTGCCAGCAGCTCGACGACAGGGGCTGGAAACACCATATATTTT

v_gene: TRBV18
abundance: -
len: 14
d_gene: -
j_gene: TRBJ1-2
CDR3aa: CASSIDRSNYGYTF
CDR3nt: TGTGCCAGCTCAATTGACAGGTCTAACTATGGCTACACCTTC

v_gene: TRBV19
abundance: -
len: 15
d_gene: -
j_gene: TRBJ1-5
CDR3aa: CASSIGRTNNQPQHF
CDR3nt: TGTGCCAGTAGTATAGGGCGGACAAACAATCAGCCCCAGCATTTT

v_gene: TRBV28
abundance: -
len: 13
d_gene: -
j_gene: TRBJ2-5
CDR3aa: CASSVQGGETQYF
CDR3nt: TGTGCCAGCAGTGTACAGGGAGGAGAGACCCAGTACTTC

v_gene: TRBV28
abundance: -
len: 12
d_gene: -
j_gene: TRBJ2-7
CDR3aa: CASSLLQEKQYF
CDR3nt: TGTGCCAGCAGCCTGCTCCAAGAGAAGCAGTACTTC

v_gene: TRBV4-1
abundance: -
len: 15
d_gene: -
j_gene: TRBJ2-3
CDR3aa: CASSAPWTVRDTQYF
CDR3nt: TGCGCCAGCAGCGCCCCCTGGACCGTTCGTGATACGCAGTATTTT

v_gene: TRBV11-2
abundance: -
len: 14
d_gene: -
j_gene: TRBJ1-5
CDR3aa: CASSMDSSNQPQHF
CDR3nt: TGTGCCAGCAGCATGGACAGTAGCAATCAGCCCCAGCATTTT

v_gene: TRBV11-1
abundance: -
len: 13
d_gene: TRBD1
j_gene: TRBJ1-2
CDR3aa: CASSNRTGGGYTF
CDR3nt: TGTGCCAGCAGCAACCGGACAGGGGGTGGCTACACCTTC

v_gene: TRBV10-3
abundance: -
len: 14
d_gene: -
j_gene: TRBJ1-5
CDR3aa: CAISEFTGGQPQHF
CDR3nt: TGTGCCATCAGTGAGTTTACAGGAGGACAGCCCCAGCATTTT

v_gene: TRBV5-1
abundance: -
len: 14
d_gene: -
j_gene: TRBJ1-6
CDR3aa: CASSADLVGSPLHF
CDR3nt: TGCGCCAGCAGCGCGGACCTGGTGGGTTCACCCCTCCACTTT

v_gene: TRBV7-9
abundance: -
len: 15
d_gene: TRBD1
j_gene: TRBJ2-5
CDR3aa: CASSSGQMIQETQYF
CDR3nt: TGTGCCAGCAGCTCGGGACAGATGATCCAAGAGACCCAGTACTTC

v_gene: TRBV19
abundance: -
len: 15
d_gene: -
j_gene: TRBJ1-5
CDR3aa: CASIIKLGSNQPQHF
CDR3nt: TGTGCCAGTATAATAAAGTTGGGTAGCAATCAGCCCCAGCATTTT

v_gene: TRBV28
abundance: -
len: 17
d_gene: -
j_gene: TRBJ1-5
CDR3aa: CASSYTRRDYSNQPQHF
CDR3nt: TGTGCCAGCAGTTACACCAGACGGGATTATAGCAATCAGCCCCAGCATTTT

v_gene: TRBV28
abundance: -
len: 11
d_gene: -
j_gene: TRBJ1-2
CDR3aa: CASTGYYGYTF
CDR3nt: TGTGCCAGCACCGGATACTATGGCTACACCTTC